This section outlines one TCR beta chain sequence together with its context. This specimen belongs to a study of blood T cell repertoires in COVID-19. Study summary: There were acute and convalescent COVID-19 samples, and they came from the United States, Italy and Spain. PBMCs, B-cell-depleted T cells, or T cells were the source of the cDNA or gDNA that made up the material.

Under the authors' procedure: Amplifying reference gene primers gave estimates of nucleated cell counts. Assay used: immunoSEQ multiplex PCR; TCRdb lists only in-frame clones, some missing. The V and J calls and clone size are taken from that table; D and trimming were inferred from the DNA. This sample has 160,000 or so clones, with 80% to 90% found just once. The germline V gene encodes CDR1 LGHDT and CDR2 YNNKEL (reference sequence). Trimming removed 0 bases from V and 11 bases from J, with 10 bases in between. This CDR3 contains 12 residues. This clonotype originated in a woman in her forties or fifties with acute or convalescent COVID-19. This chain uses TRBV3-1 (or the pseudogene TRBV3-2) with TRBJ1-1; D unclear. The sequencing input was peripheral blood. CDR3 residues: CASSQDRGLAFF. The CDR3 DNA is TGTGCCAGCAGCCAAGATCGAGGGTTGGCTTTCTTT.